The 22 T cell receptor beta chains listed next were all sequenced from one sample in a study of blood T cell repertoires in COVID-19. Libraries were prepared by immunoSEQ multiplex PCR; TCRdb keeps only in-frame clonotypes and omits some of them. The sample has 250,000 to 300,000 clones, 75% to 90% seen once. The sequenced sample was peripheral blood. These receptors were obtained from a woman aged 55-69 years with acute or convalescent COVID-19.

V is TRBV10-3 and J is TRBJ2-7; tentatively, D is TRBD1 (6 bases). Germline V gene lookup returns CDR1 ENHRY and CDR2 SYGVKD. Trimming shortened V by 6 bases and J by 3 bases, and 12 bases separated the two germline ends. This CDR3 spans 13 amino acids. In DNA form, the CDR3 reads TGTGCCATCAGATTTGACAGGATCTACGAGCAGTACTTC. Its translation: CAIRFDRIYEQYF.

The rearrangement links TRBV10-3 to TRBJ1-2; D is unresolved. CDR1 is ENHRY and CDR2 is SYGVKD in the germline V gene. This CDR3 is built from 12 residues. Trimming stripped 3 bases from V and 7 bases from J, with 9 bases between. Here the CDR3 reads CAISDSAAGYTF. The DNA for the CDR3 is TGTGCCATCAGTGACTCCGCGGCTGGCTACACCTTC.

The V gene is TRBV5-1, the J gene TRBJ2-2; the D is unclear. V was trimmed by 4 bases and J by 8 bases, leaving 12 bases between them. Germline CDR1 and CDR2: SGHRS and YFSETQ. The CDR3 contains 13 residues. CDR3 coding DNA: TGCGCCAGCAGCGAGCCTTCCGCGGGGGAGCTGTTTTTT. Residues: CASSEPSAGELFF.

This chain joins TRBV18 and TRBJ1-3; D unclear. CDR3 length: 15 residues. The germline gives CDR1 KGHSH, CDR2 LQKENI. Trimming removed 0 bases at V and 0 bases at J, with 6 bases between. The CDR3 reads CASSPPNTSGNTIYF. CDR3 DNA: TGTGCCAGCTCACCACCCAACACCTCTGGAAACACCATATATTTT.

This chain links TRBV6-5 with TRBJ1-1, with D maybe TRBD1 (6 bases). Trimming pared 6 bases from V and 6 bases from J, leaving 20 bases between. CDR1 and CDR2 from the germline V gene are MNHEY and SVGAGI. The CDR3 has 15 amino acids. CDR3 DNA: TGTGCCAGCAGATCGACGACACAGGGTTTTGCTGAAGCTTTCTTT. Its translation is CASRSTTQGFAEAFF.

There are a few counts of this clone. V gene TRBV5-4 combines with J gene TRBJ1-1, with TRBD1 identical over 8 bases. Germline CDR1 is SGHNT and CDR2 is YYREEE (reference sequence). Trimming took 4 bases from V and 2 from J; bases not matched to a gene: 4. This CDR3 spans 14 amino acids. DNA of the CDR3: TGTGCCAGCAGCACCGGACAGGGAAACACTGAAGCTTTCTTT. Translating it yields CASSTGQGNTEAFF.

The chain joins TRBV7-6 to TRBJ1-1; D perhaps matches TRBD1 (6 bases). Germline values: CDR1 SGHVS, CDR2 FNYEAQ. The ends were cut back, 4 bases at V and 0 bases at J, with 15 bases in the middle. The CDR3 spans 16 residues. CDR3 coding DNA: TGTGCCAGCAGCTCCGGGGGGCTAACCATGAACACTGAAGCTTTCTTT. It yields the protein CASSSGGLTMNTEAFF.

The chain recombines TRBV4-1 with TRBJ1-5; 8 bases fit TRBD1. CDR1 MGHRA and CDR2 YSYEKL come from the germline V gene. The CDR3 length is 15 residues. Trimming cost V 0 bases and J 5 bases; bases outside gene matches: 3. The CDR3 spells CASSQDPGGDQPQHF. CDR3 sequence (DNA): TGCGCCAGCAGCCAAGATCCAGGGGGCGATCAGCCCCAGCATTTT.

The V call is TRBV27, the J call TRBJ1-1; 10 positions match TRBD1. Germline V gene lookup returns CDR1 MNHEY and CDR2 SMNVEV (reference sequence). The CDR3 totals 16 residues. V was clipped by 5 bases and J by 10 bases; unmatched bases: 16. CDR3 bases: TGTGCCAGCAGTCCGACGACAGGGGGCTACATAGTTGGAGCTTTCTTT. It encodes CASSPTTGGYIVGAFF.

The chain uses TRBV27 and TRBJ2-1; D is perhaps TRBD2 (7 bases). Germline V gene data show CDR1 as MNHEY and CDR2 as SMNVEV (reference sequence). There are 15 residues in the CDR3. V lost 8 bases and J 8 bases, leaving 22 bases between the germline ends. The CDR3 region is CASRKRGVGADEQFF. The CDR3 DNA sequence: TGTGCCAGCCGAAAACGGGGGGTGGGGGCTGATGAGCAGTTCTTC.

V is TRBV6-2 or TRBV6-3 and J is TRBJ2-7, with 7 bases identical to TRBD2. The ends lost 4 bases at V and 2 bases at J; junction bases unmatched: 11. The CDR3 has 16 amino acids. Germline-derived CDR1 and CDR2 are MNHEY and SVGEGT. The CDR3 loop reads CASSLISGLMPYEQYF. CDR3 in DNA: TGTGCCAGCAGTTTAATTTCGGGACTAATGCCCTACGAGCAGTACTTC.

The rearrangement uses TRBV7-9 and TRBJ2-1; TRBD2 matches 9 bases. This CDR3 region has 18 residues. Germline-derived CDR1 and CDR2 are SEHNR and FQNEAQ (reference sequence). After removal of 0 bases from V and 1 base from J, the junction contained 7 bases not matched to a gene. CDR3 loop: CASSLARASGASYNEQFF. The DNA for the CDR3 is TGTGCCAGCAGCTTAGCGCGGGCTAGCGGGGCTTCCTACAATGAGCAGTTCTTC.

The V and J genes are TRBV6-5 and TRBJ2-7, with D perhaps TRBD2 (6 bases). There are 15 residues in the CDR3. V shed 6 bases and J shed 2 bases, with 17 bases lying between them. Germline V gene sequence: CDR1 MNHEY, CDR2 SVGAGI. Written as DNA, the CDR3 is TGTGCCAGCAGGCGACTAGATTCGAGGCCCTACGAGCAGTACTTC. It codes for CASRRLDSRPYEQYF.

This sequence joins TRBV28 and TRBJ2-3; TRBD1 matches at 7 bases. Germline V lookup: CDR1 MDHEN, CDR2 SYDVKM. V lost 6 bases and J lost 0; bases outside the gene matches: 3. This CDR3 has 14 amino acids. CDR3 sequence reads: CASRTGVSTDTQYF. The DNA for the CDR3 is TGTGCCAGCAGAACAGGGGTCAGCACAGATACGCAGTATTTT.

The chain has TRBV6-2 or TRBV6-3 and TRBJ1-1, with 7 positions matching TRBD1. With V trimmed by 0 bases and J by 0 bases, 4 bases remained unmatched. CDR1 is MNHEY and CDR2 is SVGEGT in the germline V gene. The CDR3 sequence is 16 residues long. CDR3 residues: CASSYSGTVLNTEAFF. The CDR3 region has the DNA TGTGCCAGCAGTTACTCGGGGACAGTGCTGAACACTGAAGCTTTCTTT.

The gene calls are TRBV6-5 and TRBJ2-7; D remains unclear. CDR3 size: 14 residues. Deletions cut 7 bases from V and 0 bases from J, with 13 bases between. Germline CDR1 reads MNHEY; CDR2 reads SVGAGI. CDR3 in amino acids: CASMLEASSYEQYF. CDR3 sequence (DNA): TGTGCCAGCATGTTAGAGGCGTCCTCCTACGAGCAGTACTTC.

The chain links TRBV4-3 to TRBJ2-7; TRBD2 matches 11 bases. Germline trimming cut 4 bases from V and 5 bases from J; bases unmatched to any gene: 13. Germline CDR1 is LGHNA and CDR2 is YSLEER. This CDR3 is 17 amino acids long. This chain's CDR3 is CASSLTTGTSGSNEQYF. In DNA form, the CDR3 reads TGCGCCAGCAGCCTTACTACCGGGACTAGCGGTTCCAACGAGCAGTACTTC.

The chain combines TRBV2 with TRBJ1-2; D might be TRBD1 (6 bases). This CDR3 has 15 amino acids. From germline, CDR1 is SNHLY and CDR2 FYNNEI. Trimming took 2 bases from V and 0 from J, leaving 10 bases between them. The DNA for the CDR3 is TGTGCCAGCAGTGAAATCTACAGGGCTAACTATGGCTACACCTTC. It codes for CASSEIYRANYGYTF.

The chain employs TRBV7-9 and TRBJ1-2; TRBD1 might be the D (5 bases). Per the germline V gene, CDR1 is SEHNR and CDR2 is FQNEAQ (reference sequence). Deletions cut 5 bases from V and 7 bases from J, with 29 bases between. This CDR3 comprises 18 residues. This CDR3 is CASSLQGIIRPSLSGYTF. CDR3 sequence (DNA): TGTGCCAGCAGCCTTCAGGGAATTATTCGCCCAAGCCTGTCTGGCTACACCTTC.

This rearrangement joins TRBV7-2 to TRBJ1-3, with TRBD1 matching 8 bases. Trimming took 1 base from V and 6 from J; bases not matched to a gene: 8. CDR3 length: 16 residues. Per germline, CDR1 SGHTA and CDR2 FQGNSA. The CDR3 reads CASSLVRGLTENTIYF. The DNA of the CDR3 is TGTGCCAGCAGCTTAGTCAGGGGGCTTACTGAAAACACCATATATTTT.

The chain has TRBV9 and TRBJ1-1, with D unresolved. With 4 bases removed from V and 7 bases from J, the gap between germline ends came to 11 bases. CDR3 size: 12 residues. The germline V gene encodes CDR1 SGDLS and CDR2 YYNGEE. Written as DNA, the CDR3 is TGTGCCAGCAGCCCTACTTTGAATGAAGCTTTCTTT. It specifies CASSPTLNEAFF.

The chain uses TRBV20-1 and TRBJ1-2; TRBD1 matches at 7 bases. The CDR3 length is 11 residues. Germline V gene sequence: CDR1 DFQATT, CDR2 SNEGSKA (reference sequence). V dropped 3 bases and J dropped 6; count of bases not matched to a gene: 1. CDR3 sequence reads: CSASGQDGYTF. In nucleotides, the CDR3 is TGCAGTGCTAGTGGACAGGATGGCTACACCTTC.